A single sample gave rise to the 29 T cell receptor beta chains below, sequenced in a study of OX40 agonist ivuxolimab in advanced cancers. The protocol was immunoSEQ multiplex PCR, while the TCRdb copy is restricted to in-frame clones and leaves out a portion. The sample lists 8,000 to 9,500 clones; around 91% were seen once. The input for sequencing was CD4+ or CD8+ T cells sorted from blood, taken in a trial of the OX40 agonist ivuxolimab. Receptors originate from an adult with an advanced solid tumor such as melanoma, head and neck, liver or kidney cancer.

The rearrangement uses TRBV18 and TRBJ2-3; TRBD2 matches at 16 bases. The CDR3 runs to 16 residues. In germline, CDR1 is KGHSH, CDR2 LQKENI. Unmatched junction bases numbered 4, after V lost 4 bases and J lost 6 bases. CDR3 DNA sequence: TGTGCCAGCTCACAACCGGGACTAGCGGGAGGGGATACGCAGTATTTT. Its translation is CASSQPGLAGGDTQYF.

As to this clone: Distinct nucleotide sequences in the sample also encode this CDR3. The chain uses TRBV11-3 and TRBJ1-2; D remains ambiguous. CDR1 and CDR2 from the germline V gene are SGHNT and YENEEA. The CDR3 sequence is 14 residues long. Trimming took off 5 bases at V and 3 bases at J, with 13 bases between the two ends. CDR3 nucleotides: TGTGCCAGCAGCCCGGGAAAGTCGTACTATGGCTACACCTTC. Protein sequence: CASSPGKSYYGYTF.

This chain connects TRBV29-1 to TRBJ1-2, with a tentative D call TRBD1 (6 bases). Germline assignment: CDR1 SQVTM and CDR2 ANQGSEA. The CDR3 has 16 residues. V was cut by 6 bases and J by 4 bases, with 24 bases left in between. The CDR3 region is CSVQLGTDSEPYGYTF. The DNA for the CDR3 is TGCAGCGTCCAGTTGGGGACGGACAGCGAACCCTATGGCTACACCTTC.

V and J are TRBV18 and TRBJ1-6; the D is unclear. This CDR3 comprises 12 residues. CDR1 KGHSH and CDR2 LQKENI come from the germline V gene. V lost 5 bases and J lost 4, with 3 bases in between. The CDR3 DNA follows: TGTGCCAGCTCAGGATATAATTCACCCCTCCACTTT. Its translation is CASSGYNSPLHF.

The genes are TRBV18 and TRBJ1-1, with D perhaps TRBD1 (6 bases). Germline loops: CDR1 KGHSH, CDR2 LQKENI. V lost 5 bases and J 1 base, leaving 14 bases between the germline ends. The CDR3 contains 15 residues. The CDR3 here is CASSATGPPNTEAFF. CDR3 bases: TGTGCCAGCTCAGCCACAGGGCCACCGAACACTGAAGCTTTCTTT.

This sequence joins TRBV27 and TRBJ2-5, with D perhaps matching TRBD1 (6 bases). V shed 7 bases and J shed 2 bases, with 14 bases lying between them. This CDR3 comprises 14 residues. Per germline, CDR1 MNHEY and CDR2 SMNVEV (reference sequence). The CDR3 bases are TGTGCCAGCAAAACAGGGTGGGAGCAAGAGACCCAGTACTTC. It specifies CASKTGWEQETQYF.

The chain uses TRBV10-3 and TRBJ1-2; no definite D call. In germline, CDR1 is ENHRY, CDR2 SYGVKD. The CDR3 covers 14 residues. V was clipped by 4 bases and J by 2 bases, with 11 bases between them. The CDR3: CAISGPEGNYGYTF. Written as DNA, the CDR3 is TGTGCCATCAGTGGCCCGGAGGGCAACTATGGCTACACCTTC.

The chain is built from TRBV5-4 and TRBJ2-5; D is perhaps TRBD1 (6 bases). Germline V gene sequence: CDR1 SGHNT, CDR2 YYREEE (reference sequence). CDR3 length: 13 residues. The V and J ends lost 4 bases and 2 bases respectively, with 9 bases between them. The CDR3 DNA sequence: TGTGCCAGCAGCACGGACAGACAAGAGACCCAGTACTTC. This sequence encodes CASSTDRQETQYF.

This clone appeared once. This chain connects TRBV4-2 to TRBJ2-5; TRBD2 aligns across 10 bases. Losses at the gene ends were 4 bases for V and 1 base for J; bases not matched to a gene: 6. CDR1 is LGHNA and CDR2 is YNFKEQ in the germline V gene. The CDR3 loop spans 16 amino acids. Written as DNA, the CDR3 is TGTGCCAGCAGCCCGAGCCTAGCGGGAGTCCAAGAGACCCAGTACTTC. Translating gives CASSPSLAGVQETQYF.

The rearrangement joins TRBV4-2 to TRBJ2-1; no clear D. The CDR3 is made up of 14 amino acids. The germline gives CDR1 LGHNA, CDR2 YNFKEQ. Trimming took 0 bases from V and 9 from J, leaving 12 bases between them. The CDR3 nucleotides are TGTGCCAGCAGCCAAGAAACGTCAGCAGTTGAGCAGTTCTTC. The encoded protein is CASSQETSAVEQFF.

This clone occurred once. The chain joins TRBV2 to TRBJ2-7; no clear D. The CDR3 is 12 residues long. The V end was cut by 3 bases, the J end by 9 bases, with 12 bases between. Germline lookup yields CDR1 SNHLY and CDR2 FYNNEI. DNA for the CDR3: TGTGCCAGCAGTGATGACGGTATGTGGCAGTACGTC. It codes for CASSDDGMWQYV.

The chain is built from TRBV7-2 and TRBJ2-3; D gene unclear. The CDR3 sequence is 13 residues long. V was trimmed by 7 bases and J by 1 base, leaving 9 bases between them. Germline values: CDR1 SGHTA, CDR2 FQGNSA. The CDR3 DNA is TGTGCCAGCACGATCCGAGGCACAGATACGCAGTATTTT. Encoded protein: CASTIRGTDTQYF.

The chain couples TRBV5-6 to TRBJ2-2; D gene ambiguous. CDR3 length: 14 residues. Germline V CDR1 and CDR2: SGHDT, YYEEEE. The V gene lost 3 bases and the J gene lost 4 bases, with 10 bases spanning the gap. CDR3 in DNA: TGTGCCAGCAGCTCACTACCGTTCACCGGGGAGCTGTTTTTT. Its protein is CASSSLPFTGELFF.

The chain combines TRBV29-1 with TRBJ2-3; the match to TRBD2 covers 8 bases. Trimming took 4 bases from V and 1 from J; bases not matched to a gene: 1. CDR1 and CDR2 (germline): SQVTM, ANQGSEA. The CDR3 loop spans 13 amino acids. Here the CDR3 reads CSVVGGGTDTQYF. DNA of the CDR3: TGCAGCGTTGTCGGGGGGGGCACAGATACGCAGTATTTT.

CDR3 residues: CASSTTDPYNEQFF. As DNA, the CDR3 is TGCGCCAGCAGCACGACGGACCCCTACAATGAGCAGTTCTTC. The genes are TRBV5-1 and TRBJ2-1; D is unclear. Germline CDR1 and CDR2: SGHRS and YFSETQ. Trimming took 4 bases from V and 2 from J, leaving 10 bases between them. CDR3 length equals 14 residues. The full variable domain, its missing parts supplied by reference TRBV5-1 and TRBJ2-1, is KAGVTQTPRYLIKTRGQQVTLSCSPISGHRSVSWYQQTPGQGLQFLFEYFSETQRNKGNFPGRFSGRQFSNSRSEMNVSTLELGDSALYLCASSTTDPYNEQFFGPGTRLTVL.

The CDR3 protein is CASSLLKEGQETQYF. In DNA form, the CDR3 reads TGTGCCAGCAGCTTATTAAAGGAGGGACAGGAGACCCAGTACTTC. J is TRBJ2-5 and V is TRBV7-7, with D tentatively TRBD1 (7 bases). Deletions cut 2 bases from V and 5 bases from J, with 15 bases between. In germline, CDR1 is SSHAT, CDR2 FNYEAQ (reference sequence). The CDR3 runs to 15 residues.

The CDR3 nucleotides read TGTGCCAGCAGACCTATGACAGGGACGCTTCAGCCCCAGCATTTT. It encodes CASRPMTGTLQPQHF. This rearrangement joins TRBV6-1 to TRBJ1-5; 7 bases match TRBD1. The CDR3 is made up of 15 amino acids. J lost 6 bases, V lost 6 bases, and 11 bases had no gene match. Germline loops: CDR1 MNHNS, CDR2 SASEGT.

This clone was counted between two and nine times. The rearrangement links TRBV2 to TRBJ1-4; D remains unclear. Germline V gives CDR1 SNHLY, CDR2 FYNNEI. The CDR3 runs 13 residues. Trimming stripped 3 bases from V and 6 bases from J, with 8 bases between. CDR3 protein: CASSDERDEKLFF. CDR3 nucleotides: TGTGCCAGCAGTGACGAGAGGGATGAAAAACTGTTTTTT. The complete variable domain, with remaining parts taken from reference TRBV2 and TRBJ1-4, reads EPEVTQTPSHQVTQMGQEVILRCVPISNHLYFYWYRQILGQKVEFLVSFYNNEISEKSEIFDDQFSVERPDGSNFTLKIRSTKLEDSAMYFCASSDERDEKLFFGSGTQLSVL.

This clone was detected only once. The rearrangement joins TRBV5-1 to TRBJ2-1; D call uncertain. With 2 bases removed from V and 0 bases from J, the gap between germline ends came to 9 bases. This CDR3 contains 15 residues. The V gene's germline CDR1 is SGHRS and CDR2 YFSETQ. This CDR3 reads CASSFTDSSYNEQFF. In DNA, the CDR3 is TGCGCCAGCAGCTTTACGGATAGCTCCTACAATGAGCAGTTCTTC.

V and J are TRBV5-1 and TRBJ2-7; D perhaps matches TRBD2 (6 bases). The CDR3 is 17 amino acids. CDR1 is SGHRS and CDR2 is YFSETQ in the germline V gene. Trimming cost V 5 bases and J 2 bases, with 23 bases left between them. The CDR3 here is CASSTRRSGPQAYEQYV. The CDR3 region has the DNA TGCGCCAGCAGTACAAGGCGCAGCGGGCCACAAGCCTACGAGCAGTACGTC.

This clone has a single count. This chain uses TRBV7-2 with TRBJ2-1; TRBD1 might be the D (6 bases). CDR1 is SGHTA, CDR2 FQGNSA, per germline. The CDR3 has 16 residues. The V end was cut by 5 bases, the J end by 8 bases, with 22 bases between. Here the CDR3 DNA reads TGTGCCAGCAGCATAGGGGGTCAGTGGGGTGGTGATGAGCAGTTCTTC. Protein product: CASSIGGQWGGDEQFF.

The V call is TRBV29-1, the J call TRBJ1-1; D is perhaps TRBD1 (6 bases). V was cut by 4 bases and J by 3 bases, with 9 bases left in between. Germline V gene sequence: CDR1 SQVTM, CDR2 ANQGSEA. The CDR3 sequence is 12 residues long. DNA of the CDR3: TGCAGCGTTGGGGGGGCTGACACTGAAGCTTTCTTT. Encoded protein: CSVGGADTEAFF.

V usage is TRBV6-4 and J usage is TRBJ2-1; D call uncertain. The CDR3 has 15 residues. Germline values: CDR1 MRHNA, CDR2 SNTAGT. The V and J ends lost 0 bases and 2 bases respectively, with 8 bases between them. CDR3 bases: TGTGCCAGCAGTGACTCTAGACTCCCCTACAATGAGCAGTTCTTC. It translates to CASSDSRLPYNEQFF.

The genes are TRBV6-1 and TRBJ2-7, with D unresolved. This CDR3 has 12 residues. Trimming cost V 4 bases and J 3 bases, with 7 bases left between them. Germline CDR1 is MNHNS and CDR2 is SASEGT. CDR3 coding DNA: TGTGCCAGCAGTGCGCGCTTCTACGAGCAGTACTTC. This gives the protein CASSARFYEQYF.

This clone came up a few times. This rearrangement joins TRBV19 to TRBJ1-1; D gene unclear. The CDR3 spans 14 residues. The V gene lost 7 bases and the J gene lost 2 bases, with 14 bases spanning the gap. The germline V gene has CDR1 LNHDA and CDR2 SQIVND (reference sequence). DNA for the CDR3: TGTGCCAGTAAGGTCCTGCCGACAAACACTGAAGCTTTCTTT. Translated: CASKVLPTNTEAFF.

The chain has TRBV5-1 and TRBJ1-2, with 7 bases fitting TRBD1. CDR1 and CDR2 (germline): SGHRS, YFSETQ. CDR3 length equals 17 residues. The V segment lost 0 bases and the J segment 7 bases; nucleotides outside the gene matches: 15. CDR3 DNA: TGCGCCAGCAGCTTGGGACCCCTGGGACAGAGTCTTTCTGGCTACACCTTC. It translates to CASSLGPLGQSLSGYTF.

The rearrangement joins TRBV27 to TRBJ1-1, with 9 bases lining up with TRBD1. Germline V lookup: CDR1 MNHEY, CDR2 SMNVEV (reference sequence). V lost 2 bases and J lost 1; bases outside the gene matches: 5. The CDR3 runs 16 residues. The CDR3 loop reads CASSLPGQGSNTEAFF. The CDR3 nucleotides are TGTGCCAGCAGTTTACCCGGACAGGGGTCGAACACTGAAGCTTTCTTT.

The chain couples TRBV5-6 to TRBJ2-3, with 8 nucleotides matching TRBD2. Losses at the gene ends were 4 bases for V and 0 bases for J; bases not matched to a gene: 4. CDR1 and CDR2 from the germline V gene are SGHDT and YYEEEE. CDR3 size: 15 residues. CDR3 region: CASSPGGGSTDTQYF. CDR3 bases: TGTGCCAGCAGCCCCGGGGGGGGAAGCACAGATACGCAGTATTTT.

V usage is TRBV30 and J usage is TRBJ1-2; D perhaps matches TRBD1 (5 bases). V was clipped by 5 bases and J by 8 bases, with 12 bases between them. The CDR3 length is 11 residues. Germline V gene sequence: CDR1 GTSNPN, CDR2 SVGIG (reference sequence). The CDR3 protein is CAWGWGGGYTF. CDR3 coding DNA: TGTGCCTGGGGATGGGGGGGAGGCTACACCTTC.